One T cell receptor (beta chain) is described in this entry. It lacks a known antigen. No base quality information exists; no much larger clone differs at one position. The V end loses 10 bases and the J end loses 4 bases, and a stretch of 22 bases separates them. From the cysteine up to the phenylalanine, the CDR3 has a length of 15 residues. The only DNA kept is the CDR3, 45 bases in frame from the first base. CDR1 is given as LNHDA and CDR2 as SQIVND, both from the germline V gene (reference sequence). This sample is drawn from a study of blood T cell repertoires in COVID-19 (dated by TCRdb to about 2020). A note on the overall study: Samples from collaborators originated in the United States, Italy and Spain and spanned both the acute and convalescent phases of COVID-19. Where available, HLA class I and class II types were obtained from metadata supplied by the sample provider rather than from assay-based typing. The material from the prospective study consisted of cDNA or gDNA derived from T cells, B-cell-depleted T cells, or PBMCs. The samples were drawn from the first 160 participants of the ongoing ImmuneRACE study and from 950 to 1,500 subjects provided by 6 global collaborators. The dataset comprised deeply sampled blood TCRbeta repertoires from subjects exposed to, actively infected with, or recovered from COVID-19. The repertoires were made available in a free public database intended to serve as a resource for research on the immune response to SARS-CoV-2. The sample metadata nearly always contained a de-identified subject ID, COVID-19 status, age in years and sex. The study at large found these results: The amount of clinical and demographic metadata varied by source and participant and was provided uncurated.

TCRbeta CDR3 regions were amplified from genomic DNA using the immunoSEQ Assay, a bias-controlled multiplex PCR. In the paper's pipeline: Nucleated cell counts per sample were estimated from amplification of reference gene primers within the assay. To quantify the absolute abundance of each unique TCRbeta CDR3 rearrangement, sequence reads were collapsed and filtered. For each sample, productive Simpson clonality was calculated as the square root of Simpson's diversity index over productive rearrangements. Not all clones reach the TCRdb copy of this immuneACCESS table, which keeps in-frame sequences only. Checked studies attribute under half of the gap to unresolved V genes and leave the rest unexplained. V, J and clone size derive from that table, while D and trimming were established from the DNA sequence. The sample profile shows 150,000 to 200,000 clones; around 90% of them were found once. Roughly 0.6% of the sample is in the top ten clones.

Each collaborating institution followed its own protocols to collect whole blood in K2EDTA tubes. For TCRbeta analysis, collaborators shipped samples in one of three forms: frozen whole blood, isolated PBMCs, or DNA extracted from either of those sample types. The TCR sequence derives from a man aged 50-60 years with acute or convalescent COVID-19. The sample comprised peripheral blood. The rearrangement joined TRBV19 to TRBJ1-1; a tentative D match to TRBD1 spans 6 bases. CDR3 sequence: CATMGAPQRGTEAFF. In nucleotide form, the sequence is TGTGCCACCATGGGGGCCCCGCAACGGGGCACTGAAGCTTTCTTT. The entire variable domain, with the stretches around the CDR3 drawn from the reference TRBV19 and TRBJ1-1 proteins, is DGGITQSPKYLFRKEGQNVTLSCEQNLNHDAMYWYRQDPGQGLRLIYYSQIVNDFQKGDIAEGYSVSREKKESFPLTVTSAQKNPTAFYLCATMGAPQRGTEAFFGQGTRLTVV.